Sequencing of this TCR beta chain was carried out in a study of regulatory and conventional T cells in RAG deficiency. Study-level points and caveats: RAG-deficient patients showed markedly lower Shannon entropy and higher Simpson indices than control T-cell subsets. These Omenn syndrome Treg sorts may hold peripherally activated cells instead. Omenn patients showed >85% Treg-Tconv overlap and shorter CDR3 lengths. Compared with controls, unique Treg TCR beta sequences dropped roughly 100-fold in Omenn syndrome and CID/AS.

The sorted regulatory T cells were CD4+, CD25-high and CD127-low, with genomic DNA sequenced. Generated by immunoSEQ multiplex PCR, the TCRdb table keeps only in-frame clones and is missing some. The sample carries over 15,000 clones, 80% to 90% recorded once. A word on this clone: The antigen remains undetermined.

Germline V gene data show CDR1 as SGHRS and CDR2 as YFSETQ. The CDR3 runs 15 residues. The V and J ends lost 5 bases and 2 bases respectively, with 15 bases between them. This sample also belongs to another study, concerning regulatory T cells. From that paper: Primers: 52 TRBV forward and 13 TRBJ reverse.

This TCR was recovered from a human donor in good health. The chain uses TRBV5-1 and TRBJ2-3, with D tentatively TRBD1 (5 bases). Material for sequencing was Tregs sorted from blood. CDR3 DNA sequence: TGCGCCAGCAGTTCCGGGCAGGGCCTCACAGATACGCAGTATTTT. It is translated as CASSSGQGLTDTQYF.